These 20 T cell receptor beta chains were sequenced from one sample in a study of blood T cell repertoires in COVID-19. The assay was immunoSEQ multiplex PCR, and TCRdb's table has in-frame clones only and misses some. The sample records about 400,000 clones, more than 70% being singletons. Sequenced material: peripheral blood. The receptors were sampled from a man aged 40-50 years with acute or convalescent COVID-19.

This chain links TRBV19 with TRBJ2-1; a possible D gene is TRBD1 (7 bases). Germline V gene data show CDR1 as LNHDA and CDR2 as SQIVND (reference sequence). The V and J ends lost 1 base and 4 bases respectively, with 14 bases between them. This CDR3 has 16 amino acids. This CDR3 is CASSIVPRGTYNEQFF. CDR3 DNA sequence: TGTGCCAGTAGTATAGTTCCCAGGGGGACTTACAATGAGCAGTTCTTC.

This chain uses TRBV3-1 (or the pseudogene TRBV3-2) with TRBJ1-1; 12 bases agree with TRBD1. V trimming: 7 bases; J trimming: 2 bases; junction bases outside the gene matches: 2. Germline V gene lookup returns CDR1 LGHDT and CDR2 YNNKEL (reference sequence). The CDR3 is 14 amino acids. The CDR3 DNA follows: TGTGCCAGCACCGGGACAGGGGGCAACACTGAAGCTTTCTTT. Protein product: CASTGTGGNTEAFF.

J is TRBJ1-5 and V is TRBV10-3, with 8 positions matching TRBD1. V lost 6 bases and J lost 3; bases outside the gene matches: 7. Per germline, CDR1 ENHRY and CDR2 SYGVKD. The CDR3 runs 15 residues. The CDR3 DNA follows: TGTGCCATCAGCCCCACAGGGGGGATCAATCAGCCCCAGCATTTT. It yields the protein CAISPTGGINQPQHF.

This chain uses TRBV7-8 with TRBJ1-5, with D perhaps matching TRBD1 (6 bases). CDR3 size: 16 residues. Germline-derived CDR1 and CDR2 are SGHVS and FQNEAQ. Trimming left V 5 bases short and J 0 bases short, with 14 bases between. The CDR3 DNA reads TGTGCCAGCAGCCTACTGAGGACAGATAGCAATCAGCCCCAGCATTTT. Translated, it gives CASSLLRTDSNQPQHF. Based on the CDR3 plus reference TRBV7-8 and TRBJ1-5, the full variable domain is GAGVSQSPRYKVAKRGQDVALRCDPISGHVSLFWYQQALGQGPEFLTYFQNEAQLDKSGLPSDRFFAERPEGSVSTLKIQRTQQEDSAVYLCASSLLRTDSNQPQHFGDGTRLSIL.

The chain has TRBV5-4 and TRBJ2-1, with TRBD2 matching over 10 bases. The CDR3 covers 16 residues. J gave up 4 bases and V 1 base, and 5 bases lay outside the gene matches. The germline CDR1 and CDR2 sequences are SGHNT and YYREEE (reference sequence). The CDR3 is CASSLNSGGEYNEQFF. In DNA, the CDR3 is TGTGCCAGCAGCTTGAACAGCGGGGGGGAATACAATGAGCAGTTCTTC.

The chain recombines TRBV28 with TRBJ2-7; D is perhaps TRBD2 (7 bases). The CDR3 is 15 amino acids. CDR1 MDHEN and CDR2 SYDVKM come from the germline V gene. Trimming stripped 10 bases from V and 1 base from J, with 20 bases between. CDR3 sequence: CATRVWGGLSYEQYF. As DNA, the CDR3 is TGTGCCACCAGGGTTTGGGGGGGCCTTTCCTACGAGCAGTACTTC.

The CDR3: CASSQDSHLEFFF. The CDR3 nucleotides read TGCGCCAGCAGCCAAGATTCCCATTTGGAGTTTTTCTTT. The chain uses TRBV4-1 and TRBJ1-1; D is uncertain. The CDR3 has 13 amino acids. The germline CDR1 and CDR2 sequences are MGHRA and YSYEKL. The germline V and J ends were trimmed by 0 bases and 13 bases, with 15 bases remaining between them.

This clone occurred a few times. The chain combines TRBV11-1 with TRBJ2-3; 7 nucleotides agree with TRBD2. V gave up 3 bases and J gave up 5 bases; unmatched junction bases: 8. CDR3 size: 15 residues. CDR1 and CDR2 from the germline V gene are SGHAT and FQDESV (reference sequence). The CDR3 loop reads CASSFPGGSKDTQYF. The CDR3 coding sequence is TGTGCCAGCAGCTTCCCCGGCGGGAGTAAAGATACGCAGTATTTT.

Only a few counts were recorded for this clone. The chain is built from TRBV29-1 and TRBJ2-2; D is ambiguous. Deletions cut 4 bases from V and 1 base from J, with 13 bases between. The CDR3 is 15 residues long. Germline V gene sequence: CDR1 SQVTM, CDR2 ANQGSEA. CDR3 sequence reads: CSVVIVSRNTGELFF. DNA for the CDR3: TGCAGCGTTGTAATTGTCTCCCGGAACACCGGGGAGCTGTTTTTT.

This rearrangement joins TRBV2 to TRBJ1-2; perhaps TRBD1 as D (5 bases). The germline V gene encodes CDR1 SNHLY and CDR2 FYNNEI. The V gene lost 8 bases and the J gene lost 7 bases, with 14 bases spanning the gap. CDR3 length equals 12 residues. In DNA form, the CDR3 reads TGTGCCAGCTCTAACGGGGGGGGTGGCTACACCTTC. Translating gives CASSNGGGGYTF.

The chain joins TRBV27 to TRBJ2-6; D ambiguous. The CDR3 runs to 16 residues. Between the trimmed V and J ends, which lost 5 bases and 0 bases, there was a span of 11 bases. Germline CDR1 is MNHEY and CDR2 is SMNVEV (reference sequence). The CDR3, as DNA: TGTGCCAGCAGTCCCCTCTCTAGCTCTGGGGCCAACGTCCTGACTTTC. This sequence encodes CASSPLSSSGANVLTF. Based on the CDR3 plus reference TRBV27 and TRBJ2-6, the full variable domain is EAQVTQNPRYLITVTGKKLTVTCSQNMNHEYMSWYRQDPGLGLRQIYYSMNVEVTDKGDVPEGYKVSRKEKRNFPLILESPSPNQTSLYFCASSPLSSSGANVLTFGAGSRLTVL.

The J gene is TRBJ2-7, the V gene TRBV6-5; TRBD1 aligns across 7 bases. The V gene's germline CDR1 is MNHEY and CDR2 SVGAGI. J was trimmed by 6 bases and V by 5 bases; bases with no gene match: 7. The CDR3 sequence is 13 residues long. The CDR3 region is CASSQTQGREQYF. CDR3 DNA sequence: TGTGCCAGCAGTCAGACACAGGGGCGCGAGCAGTACTTC.

This clone was detected once. This sample includes further DNA sequences coding for the same CDR3. The V call is TRBV7-3, the J call TRBJ2-3; 9 bases fit TRBD1. This CDR3 contains 14 residues. CDR1 is SGHTA, CDR2 FQGTGA, per germline. The trim removed 5 bases at V and 6 bases at J, leaving 6 bases unmatched. The CDR3 spells CASSLTGGTDTQYF. The CDR3 DNA follows: TGTGCCAGCAGCCTGACAGGGGGAACGGATACGCAGTATTTT.

This rearrangement joins TRBV2 to TRBJ1-5, with 7 bases lining up with TRBD1. J was trimmed by 0 bases and V by 5 bases; bases with no gene match: 7. Germline lookup yields CDR1 SNHLY and CDR2 FYNNEI. The CDR3 sequence is 16 residues long. The CDR3 spells CASSRDSVNSNQPQHF. The CDR3 nucleotides are TGTGCCAGCAGTCGGGACAGCGTTAATAGCAATCAGCCCCAGCATTTT. The full variable domain, rest sourced from reference TRBV2 and TRBJ1-5, is EPEVTQTPSHQVTQMGQEVILRCVPISNHLYFYWYRQILGQKVEFLVSFYNNEISEKSEIFDDQFSVERPDGSNFTLKIRSTKLEDSAMYFCASSRDSVNSNQPQHFGDGTRLSIL.

This clone was recorded only once. This chain links TRBV4-3 with TRBJ2-3, with 10 bases matching TRBD2. Trimming took 0 bases from V and 5 from J; bases not matched to a gene: 8. Germline CDR1 is LGHNA and CDR2 is YSLEER. The CDR3 loop spans 17 amino acids. CDR3 in DNA: TGCGCCAGCAGCCAAGACAGCGGGGGGGGCTCAATAGATACGCAGTATTTT. It specifies CASSQDSGGGSIDTQYF.

This sequence joins TRBV28 and TRBJ1-5, with a tentative D call TRBD1 (5 bases). This CDR3 contains 17 residues. The germline V gene has CDR1 MDHEN and CDR2 SYDVKM. The germline V and J ends were trimmed by 7 bases and 0 bases, with 19 bases remaining between them. The CDR3 sequence is CASTNGRGWDSNQPQHF. The CDR3 nucleotides read TGTGCCAGCACCAACGGGAGGGGTTGGGATAGCAATCAGCCCCAGCATTTT. The complete variable domain, with remaining parts taken from reference TRBV28 and TRBJ1-5, reads DVKVTQSSRYLVKRTGEKVFLECVQDMDHENMFWYRQDPGLGLRLIYFSYDVKMKEKGDIPEGYSVSREKKERFSLILESASTNQTSMYLCASTNGRGWDSNQPQHFGDGTRLSIL.

This chain joins TRBV30 and TRBJ1-1; D is unclear. In germline, CDR1 is GTSNPN, CDR2 SVGIG (reference sequence). V dropped 4 bases and J dropped 10 bases, with 16 bases sitting between them. There are 12 residues in the CDR3. The CDR3 sequence: CAWTAGKNGAFF. The DNA of the CDR3 is TGTGCCTGGACGGCAGGAAAGAATGGAGCTTTCTTT.

The gene calls are TRBV19 and TRBJ2-7; 8 bases map to TRBD1. After removal of 5 bases from V and 7 bases from J, the junction contained 7 bases not matched to a gene. Germline V CDR1 and CDR2: LNHDA, SQIVND (reference sequence). This CDR3 has 13 residues. CDR3 protein: CASSVDRGGEQYF. DNA for the CDR3: TGTGCCAGTAGTGTCGACAGGGGTGGAGAGCAGTACTTC.

The chain uses TRBV11-3 and TRBJ2-1; D remains ambiguous. V was pared by 0 bases and J by 7 bases, with 4 bases between. Germline V gene data show CDR1 as SGHNT and CDR2 as YENEEA. The CDR3 is 12 amino acids. Here the CDR3 reads CASSLDRNEQFF. Written as DNA, the CDR3 is TGTGCCAGCAGCTTAGACCGGAATGAGCAGTTCTTC. Full variable domain (remainder filled in from reference TRBV11-3 and TRBJ2-1): EAGVVQSPRYKIIEKKQPVAFWCNPISGHNTLYWYLQNLGQGPELLIRYENEEAVDDSQLPKDRFSAERLKGVDSTLKIQPAELGDSAVYLCASSLDRNEQFFGPGTRLTVL.

The V call is TRBV11-2, the J call TRBJ2-5, with D perhaps TRBD1 (5 bases). Per germline, CDR1 SGHAT and CDR2 FQNNGV. V lost 8 bases and J lost 5, with 21 bases in between. This CDR3 spans 15 amino acids. The CDR3 spells CASVPIQGSRETQYF. The CDR3 DNA reads as TGTGCCAGCGTACCGATTCAGGGATCACGCGAGACCCAGTACTTC.